One and the same sample provided the 5 T cell receptor beta chains below, sequenced in a study of blood T cell repertoires in COVID-19. Clones were read by immunoSEQ multiplex PCR, and TCRdb kept only the in-frame ones, dropping some. Among about 160,000 clones listed, about nine tenths were seen once. Sample: peripheral blood. These receptors all come from an older woman who had recovered from COVID-19.

The genes are TRBV24-1 and TRBJ1-2, with 12 bases matching TRBD1. V dropped 7 bases and J dropped 5; count of bases not matched to a gene: 4. CDR3 length: 14 residues. From germline, CDR1 is KGHDR and CDR2 SFDVKD. The CDR3 sequence: CATRGTGGNYGYTF. The CDR3, as DNA: TGTGCCACCAGGGGGACAGGGGGCAATTATGGCTACACCTTC.

CDR3 amino acids: CASSPTLLAGSTYEQYF. The CDR3 DNA follows: TGTGCCAGCTCACCCACTCTCCTAGCGGGGAGTACCTACGAGCAGTACTTC. The V and J genes are TRBV18 and TRBJ2-7; the match to TRBD2 covers 9 bases. The CDR3 contains 17 residues. V was clipped by 3 bases and J by 2 bases; unmatched bases: 11. Germline CDR1 is KGHSH and CDR2 is LQKENI.

The gene calls are TRBV7-2 and TRBJ2-2, with 7 bases that match TRBD2. The germline CDR1 and CDR2 sequences are SGHTA and FQGNSA. This CDR3 spans 15 amino acids. With 11 bases clipped from V and 2 bases from J, the junction kept 11 bases outside the gene matches. CDR3 DNA: TGTGCCTGCCTTCCCCCGGGACTAAACACCGGGGAGCTGTTTTTT. It encodes CACLPPGLNTGELFF.

This clone was seen a handful of times. The chain recombines TRBV29-1 with TRBJ2-5; 7 nucleotides match TRBD2. This CDR3 is 14 amino acids long. CDR1 and CDR2 (germline): SQVTM, ANQGSEA. J gave up 1 base and V 0 bases, and 2 bases lay outside the gene matches. The CDR3, as DNA: TGCAGCGTTGAAGAAGAGCGGGGCCAAGAGACCCAGTACTTC. Protein product: CSVEEERGQETQYF.

J is TRBJ1-1 and V is TRBV5-1, with 7 bases matching TRBD1. The CDR3 has 14 residues. V gave up 4 bases and J gave up 2 bases; unmatched junction bases: 5. Germline V gives CDR1 SGHRS, CDR2 YFSETQ. CDR3 bases: TGCGCCAGCAGCGGGACAGCTCTTAACACTGAAGCTTTCTTT. Translated: CASSGTALNTEAFF.